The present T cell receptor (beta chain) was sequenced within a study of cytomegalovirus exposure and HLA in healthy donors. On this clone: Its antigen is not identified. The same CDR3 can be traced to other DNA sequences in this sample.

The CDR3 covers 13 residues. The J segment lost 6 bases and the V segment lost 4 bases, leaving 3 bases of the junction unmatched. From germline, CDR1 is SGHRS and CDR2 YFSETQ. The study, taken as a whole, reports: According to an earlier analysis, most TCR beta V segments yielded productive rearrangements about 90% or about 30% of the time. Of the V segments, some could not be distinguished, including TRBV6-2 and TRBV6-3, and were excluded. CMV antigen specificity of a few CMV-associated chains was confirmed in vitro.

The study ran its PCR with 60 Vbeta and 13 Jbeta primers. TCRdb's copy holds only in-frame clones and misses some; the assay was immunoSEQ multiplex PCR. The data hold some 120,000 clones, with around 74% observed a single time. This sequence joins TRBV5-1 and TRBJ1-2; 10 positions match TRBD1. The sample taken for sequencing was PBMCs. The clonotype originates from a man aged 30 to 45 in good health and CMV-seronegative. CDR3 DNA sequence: TGCGCCAGCAGCGGGGGACAGGGGAATGGCTACACCTTC. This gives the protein CASSGGQGNGYTF.